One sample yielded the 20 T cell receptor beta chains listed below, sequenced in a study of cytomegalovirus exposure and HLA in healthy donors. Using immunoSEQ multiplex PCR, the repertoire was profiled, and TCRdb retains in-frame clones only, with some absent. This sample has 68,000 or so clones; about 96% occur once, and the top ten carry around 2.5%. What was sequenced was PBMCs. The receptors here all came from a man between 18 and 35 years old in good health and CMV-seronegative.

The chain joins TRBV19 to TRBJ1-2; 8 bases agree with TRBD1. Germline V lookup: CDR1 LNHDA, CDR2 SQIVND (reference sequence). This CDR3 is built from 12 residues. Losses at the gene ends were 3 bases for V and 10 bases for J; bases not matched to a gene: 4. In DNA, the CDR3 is TGTGCCAGTAGTATCAGGGGGCAGGCCTACACCTTC. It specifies CASSIRGQAYTF.

The DNA for the CDR3 is TGCGCCAGCAGCTTGAGTATAGGACAGGCCTATGGCTACACCTTC. Protein: CASSLSIGQAYGYTF. The V call is TRBV5-1, the J call TRBJ1-2; TRBD1 matches at 7 bases. This CDR3 has 15 amino acids. V lost 1 base and J lost 4; bases outside the gene matches: 7. Per germline, CDR1 SGHRS and CDR2 YFSETQ. Looking up the rest from reference TRBV5-1 and TRBJ1-2 gives the full variable domain: KAGVTQTPRYLIKTRGQQVTLSCSPISGHRSVSWYQQTPGQGLQFLFEYFSETQRNKGNFPGRFSGRQFSNSRSEMNVSTLELGDSALYLCASSLSIGQAYGYTFGSGTRLTVV.

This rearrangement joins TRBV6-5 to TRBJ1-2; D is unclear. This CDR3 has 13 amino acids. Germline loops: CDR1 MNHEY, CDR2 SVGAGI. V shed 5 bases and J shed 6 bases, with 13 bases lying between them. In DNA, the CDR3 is TGTGCCAGCAGTGAGCGGCCAACTGATGGCTACACCTTC. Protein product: CASSERPTDGYTF.

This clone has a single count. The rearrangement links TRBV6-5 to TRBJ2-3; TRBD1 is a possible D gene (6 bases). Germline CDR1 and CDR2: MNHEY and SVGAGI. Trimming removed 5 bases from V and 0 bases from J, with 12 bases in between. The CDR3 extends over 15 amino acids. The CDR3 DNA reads TGTGCCAGCAGTCCAGGGGCTCCGAGCACAGATACGCAGTATTTT. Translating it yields CASSPGAPSTDTQYF.

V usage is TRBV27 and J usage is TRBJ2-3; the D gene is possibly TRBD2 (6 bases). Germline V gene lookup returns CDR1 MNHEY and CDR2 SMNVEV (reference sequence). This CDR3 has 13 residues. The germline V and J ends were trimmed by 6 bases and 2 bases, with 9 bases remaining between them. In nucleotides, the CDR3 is TGTGCCAGCAGGGGACTCAACACAGATACGCAGTATTTT. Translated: CASRGLNTDTQYF.

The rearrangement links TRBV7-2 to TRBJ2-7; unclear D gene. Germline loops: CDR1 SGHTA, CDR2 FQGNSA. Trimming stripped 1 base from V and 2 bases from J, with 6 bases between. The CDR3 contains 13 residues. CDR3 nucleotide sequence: TGTGCCAGCAGCTTAGTTGGGCCCTACGAGCAGTACTTC. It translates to CASSLVGPYEQYF.

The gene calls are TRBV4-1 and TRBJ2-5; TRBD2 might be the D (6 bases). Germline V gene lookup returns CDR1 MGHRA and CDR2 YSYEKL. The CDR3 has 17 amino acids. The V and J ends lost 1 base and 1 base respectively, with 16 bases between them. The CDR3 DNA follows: TGCGCCAGCAGCCAAGGCCGTGGAGGGCCCATCCAAGAGACCCAGTACTTC. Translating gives CASSQGRGGPIQETQYF.

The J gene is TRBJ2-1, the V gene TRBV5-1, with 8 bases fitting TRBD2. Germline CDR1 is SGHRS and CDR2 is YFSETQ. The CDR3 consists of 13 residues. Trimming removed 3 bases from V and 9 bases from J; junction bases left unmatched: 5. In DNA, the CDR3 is TGCGCCAGCAGCTACACCCGGGGGGGTGAGCAGTTCTTC. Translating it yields CASSYTRGGEQFF.

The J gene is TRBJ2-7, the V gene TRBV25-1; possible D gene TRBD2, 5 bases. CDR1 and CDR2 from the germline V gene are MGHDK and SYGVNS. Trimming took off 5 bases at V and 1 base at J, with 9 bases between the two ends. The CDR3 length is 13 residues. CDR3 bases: TGTGCCAGCAGTCCCGGACTGTCCTACGAGCAGTACTTC. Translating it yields CASSPGLSYEQYF.

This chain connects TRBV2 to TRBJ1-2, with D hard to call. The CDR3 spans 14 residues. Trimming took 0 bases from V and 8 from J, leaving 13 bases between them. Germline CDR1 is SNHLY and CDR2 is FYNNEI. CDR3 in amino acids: CASSEATTRRGYTF. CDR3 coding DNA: TGTGCCAGCAGTGAAGCGACTACCCGACGGGGCTACACCTTC.

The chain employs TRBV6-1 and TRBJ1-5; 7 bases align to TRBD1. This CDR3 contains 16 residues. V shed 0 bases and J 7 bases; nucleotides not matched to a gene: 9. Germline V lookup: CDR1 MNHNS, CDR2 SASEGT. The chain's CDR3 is CASSEALIGGGQPQHF. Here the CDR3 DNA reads TGTGCCAGCAGTGAAGCGCTGATAGGGGGCGGGCAGCCCCAGCATTTT.

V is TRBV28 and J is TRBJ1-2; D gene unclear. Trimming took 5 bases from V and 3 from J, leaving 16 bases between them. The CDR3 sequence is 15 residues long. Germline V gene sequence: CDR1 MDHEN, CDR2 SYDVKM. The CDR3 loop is CASSPVSLGDYGYTF. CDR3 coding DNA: TGTGCCAGCAGTCCCGTCAGCCTTGGAGACTATGGCTACACCTTC.

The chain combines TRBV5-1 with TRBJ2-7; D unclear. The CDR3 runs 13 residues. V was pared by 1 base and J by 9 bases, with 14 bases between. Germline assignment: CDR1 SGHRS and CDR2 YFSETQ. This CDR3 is CASSLPELPGQYF. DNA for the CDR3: TGCGCCAGCAGCTTGCCGGAGCTTCCGGGGCAGTACTTC.

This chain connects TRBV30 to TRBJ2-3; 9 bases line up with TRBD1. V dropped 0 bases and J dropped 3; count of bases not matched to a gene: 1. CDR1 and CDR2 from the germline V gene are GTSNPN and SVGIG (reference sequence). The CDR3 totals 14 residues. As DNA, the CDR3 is TGTGCCTGGAGTGTAGGACAGGGGACAGATACGCAGTATTTT. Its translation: CAWSVGQGTDTQYF. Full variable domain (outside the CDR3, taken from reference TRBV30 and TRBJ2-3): SQTIHQWPATLVQPVGSPLSLECTVEGTSNPNLYWYRQAAGRGLQLLFYSVGIGQISSEVPQNLSASRPQDRQFILSSKKLLLSDSGFYLCAWSVGQGTDTQYFGPGTRLTVL.

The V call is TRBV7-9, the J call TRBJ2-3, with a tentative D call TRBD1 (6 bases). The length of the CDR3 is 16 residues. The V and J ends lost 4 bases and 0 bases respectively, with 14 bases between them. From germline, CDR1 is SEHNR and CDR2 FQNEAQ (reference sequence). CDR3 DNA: TGTGCCAGCAGCTCCCAAGAGGGGGTCAGCACAGATACGCAGTATTTT. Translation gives CASSSQEGVSTDTQYF.

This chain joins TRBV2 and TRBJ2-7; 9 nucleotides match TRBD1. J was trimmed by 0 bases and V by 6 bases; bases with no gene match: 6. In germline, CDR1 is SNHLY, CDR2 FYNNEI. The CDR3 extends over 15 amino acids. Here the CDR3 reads CASSPQGASSYEQYF. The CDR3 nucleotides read TGTGCCAGCAGCCCACAGGGGGCGAGCTCCTACGAGCAGTACTTC.

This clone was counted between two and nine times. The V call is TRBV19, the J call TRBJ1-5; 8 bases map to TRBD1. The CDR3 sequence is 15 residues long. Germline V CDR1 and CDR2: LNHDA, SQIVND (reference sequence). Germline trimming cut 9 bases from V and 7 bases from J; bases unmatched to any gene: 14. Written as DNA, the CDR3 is TGTGCCAGCACCCTAACTTGGACAGGGAACCAGCCCCAGCATTTT. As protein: CASTLTWTGNQPQHF.

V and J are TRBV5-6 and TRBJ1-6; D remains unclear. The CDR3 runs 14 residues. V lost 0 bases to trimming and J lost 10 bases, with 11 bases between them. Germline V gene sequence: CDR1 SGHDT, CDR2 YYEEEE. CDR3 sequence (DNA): TGTGCCAGCAGCTTGGGCGGGGAAGGGTCACCCCTCCACTTT. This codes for CASSLGGEGSPLHF.

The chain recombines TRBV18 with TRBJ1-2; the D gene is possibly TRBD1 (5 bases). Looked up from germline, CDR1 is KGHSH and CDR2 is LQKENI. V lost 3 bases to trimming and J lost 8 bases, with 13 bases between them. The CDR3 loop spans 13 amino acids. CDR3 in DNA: TGTGCCAGCTCACCGGGACTCCCGAGCGGCTACACCTTC. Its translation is CASSPGLPSGYTF.

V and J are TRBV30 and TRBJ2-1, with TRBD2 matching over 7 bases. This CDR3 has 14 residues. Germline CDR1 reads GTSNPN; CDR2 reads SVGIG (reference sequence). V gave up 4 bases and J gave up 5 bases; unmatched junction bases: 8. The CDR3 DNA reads TGTGCCTGGACCCTTTATACTAGCGACAATGAGCAGTTCTTC. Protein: CAWTLYTSDNEQFF.